Below, one T cell receptor beta chain is given with its context. This entry is derived from a study of blood T cell repertoires in COVID-19. Study details: Samples taken during acute and convalescent COVID-19 were collected in the United States, Italy and Spain. In each case, the material was cDNA or gDNA derived from T cells, B-cell-depleted T cells, or PBMCs.

Germline assignment: CDR1 MNHEY and CDR2 SMNVEV (reference sequence). The germline V and J ends were trimmed by 7 bases and 3 bases, with 20 bases remaining between them. The CDR3 has 16 residues. Original handling: Scientists estimated how many nucleated cells there were by amplifying reference gene primers. Sequencing used immunoSEQ multiplex PCR; TCRdb keeps in-frame clones, though not all of them. D and trimming come from the DNA, and the V and J calls and clone size come from that table. The sample has about 77,000 clones; roughly 90% are singletons. The sequencing input was peripheral blood. The receptor's source is a woman aged 80 or over with active or convalescent COVID-19. V gene TRBV27 combines with J gene TRBJ2-3; weak D call: TRBD2 (7 bases). The CDR3 sequence: CASTLQAGRGTDTQYF. CDR3 in DNA: TGTGCCAGCACCCTACAGGCGGGGAGGGGGACAGATACGCAGTATTTT.